One T cell receptor (beta chain) is described in this entry. The data were obtained in a study of T-cell reconstitution after alpha-beta-depleted transplantation in children. Unique molecular identifiers were built into the TCRbeta library. TCRdb reprocessed the PCR reads with MiXCR, giving one entry per CDR3 protein. Of around 600,000 distinct CDR3 sequences listed, roughly 15% are singletons. The source of this sequence is a human donor who donated a stem cell graft to a child with acute myeloid leukemia. The sequencing used PBMCs from the stem cell graft donor, collected from the stem cell graft.

CDR3 DNA sequence: TGTGCCAGCAGAGGGAGGTTAACCGGTGAGCAGTTCTTC. Protein product: CASRGRLTGEQFF. The chain combines TRBV27 with TRBJ2-1; maybe TRBD2 (6 bases). Germline assignment: CDR1 MNHEY and CDR2 SMNVEV (reference sequence). This CDR3 spans 13 amino acids. The germline V and J ends were trimmed by 6 bases and 9 bases, with 15 bases remaining between them.